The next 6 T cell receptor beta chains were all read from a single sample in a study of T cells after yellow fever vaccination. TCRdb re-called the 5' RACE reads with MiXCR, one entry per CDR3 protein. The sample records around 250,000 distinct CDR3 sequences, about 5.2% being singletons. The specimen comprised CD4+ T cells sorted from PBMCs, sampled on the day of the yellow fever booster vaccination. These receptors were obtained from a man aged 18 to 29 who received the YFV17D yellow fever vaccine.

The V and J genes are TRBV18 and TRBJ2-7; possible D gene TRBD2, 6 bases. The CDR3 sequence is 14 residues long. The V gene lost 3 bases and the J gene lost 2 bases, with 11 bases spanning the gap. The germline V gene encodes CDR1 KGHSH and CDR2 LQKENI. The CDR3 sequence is CASSPASGAYEQYF. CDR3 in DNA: TGTGCCAGCTCACCTGCCTCGGGAGCCTACGAGCAGTACTTC. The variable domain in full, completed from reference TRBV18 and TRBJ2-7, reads NAGVMQNPRHLVRRRGQEARLRCSPMKGHSHVYWYRQLPEEGLKFMVYLQKENIIDESGMPKERFSAEFPKEGPSILRIQQVVRGDSAAYFCASSPASGAYEQYFGPGTRLTVT.

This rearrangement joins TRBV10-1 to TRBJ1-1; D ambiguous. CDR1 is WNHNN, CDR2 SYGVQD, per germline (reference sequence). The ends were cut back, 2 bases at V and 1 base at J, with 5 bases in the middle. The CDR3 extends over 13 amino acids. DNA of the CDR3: TGCGCCAGCAGTGAGCTACGGAACACTGAAGCTTTCTTT. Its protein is CASSELRNTEAFF.

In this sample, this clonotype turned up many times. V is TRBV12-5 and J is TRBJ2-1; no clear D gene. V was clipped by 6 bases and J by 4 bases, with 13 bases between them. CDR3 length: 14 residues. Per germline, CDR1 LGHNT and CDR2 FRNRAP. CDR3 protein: CASGPGLRYNEQFF. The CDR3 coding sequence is TGTGCTAGTGGCCCCGGGCTTCGATACAATGAGCAGTTCTTC.

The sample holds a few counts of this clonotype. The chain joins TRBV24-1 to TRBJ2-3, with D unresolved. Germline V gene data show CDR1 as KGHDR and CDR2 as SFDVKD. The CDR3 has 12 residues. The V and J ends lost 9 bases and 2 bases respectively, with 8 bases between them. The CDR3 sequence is CATAGPTDTQYF. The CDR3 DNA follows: TGTGCCACCGCCGGACCCACAGATACGCAGTATTTT.

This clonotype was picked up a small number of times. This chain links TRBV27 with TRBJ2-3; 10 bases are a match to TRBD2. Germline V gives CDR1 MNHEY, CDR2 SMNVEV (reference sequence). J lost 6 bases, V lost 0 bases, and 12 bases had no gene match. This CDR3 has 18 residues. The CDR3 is CASSLSKSTSGVQDTQYF. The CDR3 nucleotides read TGTGCCAGCAGTTTATCTAAGTCAACTAGCGGGGTCCAGGATACGCAGTATTTT.

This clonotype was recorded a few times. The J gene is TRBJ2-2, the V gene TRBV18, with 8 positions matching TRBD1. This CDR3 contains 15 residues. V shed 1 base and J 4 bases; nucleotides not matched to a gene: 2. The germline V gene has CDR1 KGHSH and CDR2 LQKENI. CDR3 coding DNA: TGTGCCAGCTCACCACAAGACAGGGGCACCGGGGAGCTGTTTTTT. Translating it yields CASSPQDRGTGELFF.